These 29 T cell receptor beta chains share one sample of origin, sequenced in a study of cytomegalovirus exposure and HLA in healthy donors. Primers: 60 Vbeta forward and 13 Jbeta reverse. This table comes from immunoSEQ multiplex PCR, and its TCRdb copy is limited to in-frame clones, with some not included. The sample data list 100,000 to 150,000 clones. The sample consisted of PBMCs. These receptor sequences come from a woman aged 40 to 50 in good health and CMV-seropositive.

The V call is TRBV28, the J call TRBJ2-5, with D possibly TRBD1 on 7 matching bases. The CDR3 contains 13 residues. Trimming shortened V by 3 bases and J by 13 bases, and 18 bases separated the two germline ends. CDR1 is MDHEN and CDR2 is SYDVKM in the germline V gene. The CDR3 DNA sequence: TGTGCCAGCAGTTTGGAGGGACAGCGCTTTCCGTACTTC. This encodes CASSLEGQRFPYF.

V is TRBV28 and J is TRBJ2-3, with TRBD2 identical over 15 bases. CDR3 size: 18 residues. From germline, CDR1 is MDHEN and CDR2 SYDVKM. Trimming removed 5 bases from V and 0 bases from J; junction bases left unmatched: 6. Here the CDR3 DNA reads TGTGCCAGCAGTCGCCCGGGACTAGCGGGAGGAAGCACAGATACGCAGTATTTT. It encodes CASSRPGLAGGSTDTQYF.

The rearrangement uses TRBV5-1 and TRBJ2-4, with TRBD2 matching over 7 bases. With 3 bases clipped from V and 3 bases from J, the junction kept 6 bases outside the gene matches. CDR1 and CDR2 (germline): SGHRS, YFSETQ. This CDR3 spans 15 amino acids. The chain's CDR3 is CASSSSGQNKNIQYF. The CDR3 coding sequence is TGCGCCAGCAGCTCTAGCGGACAAAACAAAAACATTCAGTACTTC.

The chain uses TRBV15 and TRBJ2-1; 11 bases are shared with TRBD1. With 5 bases clipped from V and 9 bases from J, the junction kept 9 bases outside the gene matches. Germline V gene lookup returns CDR1 LNHNV and CDR2 YYDKDF (reference sequence). The CDR3 extends over 15 amino acids. In DNA form, the CDR3 reads TGTGCCACCAGCCCCCGGACAGGGGGCTGGAGTGAGCAGTTCTTC. It yields the protein CATSPRTGGWSEQFF.

The chain employs TRBV28 and TRBJ1-5, with 11 nucleotides matching TRBD1. Germline lookup yields CDR1 MDHEN and CDR2 SYDVKM. With V trimmed by 6 bases and J by 6 bases, 16 bases remained unmatched. The CDR3 is made up of 18 amino acids. The CDR3 nucleotides read TGTGCCAGCAGCTCCATTGCCGGACGGACAGGGGGCCTTCAGCCCCAGCATTTT. Residues: CASSSIAGRTGGLQPQHF.

The V gene is TRBV9, the J gene TRBJ2-3, with 14 bases matching TRBD2. Looked up from germline, CDR1 is SGDLS and CDR2 is YYNGEE. V was pared by 3 bases and J by 5 bases, with 8 bases of the junction left unmatched. The CDR3 contains 17 residues. Here the CDR3 reads CASSAGLAGGGGDTQYF. CDR3 nucleotides: TGTGCCAGCAGCGCTGGACTAGCGGGAGGAGGGGGAGATACGCAGTATTTT.

The chain uses TRBV6-1 and TRBJ2-7, with 10 bases fitting TRBD1. CDR3 size: 14 residues. Germline assignment: CDR1 MNHNS and CDR2 SASEGT. The ends lost 5 bases at V and 6 bases at J; junction bases unmatched: 7. The CDR3 DNA follows: TGTGCCAGCAGTATAGACAGGGGGCCCGGCGAGCAGTACTTC. It specifies CASSIDRGPGEQYF.

The chain is built from TRBV7-2 and TRBJ2-7; maybe TRBD2 (6 bases). The CDR3 consists of 18 residues. CDR1 SGHTA and CDR2 FQGNSA come from the germline V gene. V was pared by 2 bases and J by 3 bases, with 23 bases between. CDR3 bases: TGTGCCAGCAGCTTAATTATTAGCGGATACCCGTTAGACTACGAGCAGTACTTC. Residues: CASSLIISGYPLDYEQYF.

V and J are TRBV10-3 and TRBJ2-4, with a weak D call TRBD2 (6 bases). The V gene's germline CDR1 is ENHRY and CDR2 SYGVKD. The CDR3 extends over 11 amino acids. V lost 10 bases and J lost 6, with 10 bases in between. The CDR3 here is CATGGTNIQYF. As DNA, the CDR3 is TGTGCCACCGGAGGGACAAACATTCAGTACTTC.

The chain joins TRBV29-1 to TRBJ2-7; TRBD1 agrees at 11 bases. The germline V gene has CDR1 SQVTM and CDR2 ANQGSEA. The CDR3 is 13 amino acids. With V trimmed by 7 bases and J by 5 bases, 7 bases remained unmatched. The CDR3 here is CSARTGGVDEQYF. CDR3 sequence (DNA): TGCAGCGCACGGACAGGGGGCGTCGACGAGCAGTACTTC.

The chain is built from TRBV6-5 and TRBJ2-7; 8 bases agree with TRBD1. Germline CDR1 and CDR2: MNHEY and SVGAGI. Trimming at V came to 5 bases and at J to 0 bases, leaving 3 bases not matched to a gene. The CDR3 extends over 14 amino acids. DNA of the CDR3: TGTGCCAGCAGTATTACAGGGGGCTCCTACGAGCAGTACTTC. This gives the protein CASSITGGSYEQYF.

V and J are TRBV18 and TRBJ1-5; possibly TRBD1 for D (5 bases). V was pared by 6 bases and J by 2 bases, with 17 bases between. This CDR3 has 16 residues. Germline V gene data show CDR1 as KGHSH and CDR2 as LQKENI. Here the CDR3 reads CASSTRVSRGNQPQHF. CDR3 DNA: TGTGCCAGCTCGACCAGGGTAAGCAGGGGCAATCAGCCCCAGCATTTT.

The chain uses TRBV28 and TRBJ1-5, with unresolved D. The V gene's germline CDR1 is MDHEN and CDR2 SYDVKM. The CDR3 runs to 15 residues. Deletions cut 6 bases from V and 0 bases from J, with 12 bases between. The CDR3 DNA sequence: TGTGCCAGCAGAATGAGGCAGCTTAGCAATCAGCCCCAGCATTTT. This codes for CASRMRQLSNQPQHF.

The chain carries TRBV7-6 and TRBJ2-1, with TRBD2 matching over 7 bases. V lost 5 bases and J lost 4; bases outside the gene matches: 11. This CDR3 contains 16 residues. Germline V gene data show CDR1 as SGHVS and CDR2 as FNYEAQ. The DNA for the CDR3 is TGTGCCAGCAGCGACCCCTGGGGGGGGAGGTACAATGAGCAGTTCTTC. This encodes CASSDPWGGRYNEQFF.

The genes are TRBV29-1 and TRBJ2-7; 9 positions match TRBD2. The CDR3 has 15 amino acids. Looked up from germline, CDR1 is SQVTM and CDR2 is ANQGSEA. The junction had 11 bases not matched to a gene; V was cut back by 2 bases and J by 6 bases. CDR3 sequence: CSVETSASGNPEQYF. Here the CDR3 DNA reads TGCAGCGTTGAAACCTCGGCTAGCGGGAACCCCGAGCAGTACTTC.

The chain links TRBV28 to TRBJ2-5; D perhaps matches TRBD1 (6 bases). The CDR3 is 11 amino acids. V was clipped by 8 bases and J by 3 bases, with 7 bases between them. Germline lookup yields CDR1 MDHEN and CDR2 SYDVKM. The CDR3: CASYREETQYF. The CDR3, as DNA: TGTGCCAGCTACAGGGAAGAGACCCAGTACTTC.

The V call is TRBV12-5, the J call TRBJ2-3; D remains ambiguous. The CDR3 loop spans 15 amino acids. The germline V and J ends were trimmed by 1 base and 0 bases, with 8 bases remaining between them. Germline V gene lookup returns CDR1 LGHNT and CDR2 FRNRAP. CDR3: CASGLGQASTDTQYF. The CDR3 nucleotides are TGTGCTAGTGGTTTGGGGCAGGCTAGCACAGATACGCAGTATTTT.

V is TRBV6-1 and J is TRBJ1-1; D gene ambiguous. The length of the CDR3 is 11 residues. V was cut by 7 bases and J by 9 bases, with 12 bases left in between. CDR1 and CDR2 (germline): MNHNS, SASEGT. CDR3 amino acids: CASKPPGKAFF. As DNA, the CDR3 is TGTGCCAGCAAGCCGCCGGGGAAAGCTTTCTTT.

The chain is built from TRBV28 and TRBJ1-1; D call uncertain. CDR1 and CDR2 (germline): MDHEN, SYDVKM. This CDR3 contains 14 residues. V was pared by 4 bases and J by 2 bases, with 11 bases between. The CDR3 DNA is TGTGCCAGCAGTTCCCAACAGCTAAACACTGAAGCTTTCTTT. Protein sequence: CASSSQQLNTEAFF. Full variable domain (remainder filled in from reference TRBV28 and TRBJ1-1): DVKVTQSSRYLVKRTGEKVFLECVQDMDHENMFWYRQDPGLGLRLIYFSYDVKMKEKGDIPEGYSVSREKKERFSLILESASTNQTSMYLCASSSQQLNTEAFFGQGTRLTVV.

The genes are TRBV7-2 and TRBJ1-3; D is uncertain. V was shortened by 0 bases and J by 4 bases, with 19 bases between the two germline ends. The CDR3 is 18 amino acids. Germline V CDR1 and CDR2: SGHTA, FQGNSA. In DNA form, the CDR3 reads TGTGCCAGCAGCTTAGCCCCGACGGGTACGGGATCCGGAAACACCATATATTTT. It yields the protein CASSLAPTGTGSGNTIYF.

The rearrangement uses TRBV9 and TRBJ2-5, with TRBD2 matching over 7 bases. This CDR3 is built from 17 residues. V was clipped by 2 bases and J by 5 bases; unmatched bases: 15. Germline assignment: CDR1 SGDLS and CDR2 YYNGEE. CDR3 amino acids: CASSVDTPGGSRETQYF. CDR3 DNA: TGTGCCAGCAGCGTCGATACACCTGGCGGGAGTAGGGAGACCCAGTACTTC.

This rearrangement joins TRBV30 to TRBJ2-2; weak D call: TRBD1 (5 bases). Per the germline V gene, CDR1 is GTSNPN and CDR2 is SVGIG (reference sequence). The CDR3 has 15 residues. Trimming stripped 0 bases from V and 5 bases from J, with 13 bases between. The CDR3 here is CAWSVGVKLTGELFF. Here the CDR3 DNA reads TGTGCCTGGAGTGTAGGGGTCAAGCTAACCGGGGAGCTGTTTTTT.

The V call is TRBV4-2, the J call TRBJ2-7; D perhaps matches TRBD1 (6 bases). The CDR3 has 19 residues. Trimming shortened V by 1 base and J by 4 bases, and 26 bases separated the two germline ends. The germline gives CDR1 LGHNA, CDR2 YNFKEQ. For the CDR3, the DNA is TGTGCCAGCAGCCAAGTTCGGCGACAGCAGAGGAGAGGGGGATACGAGCAGTACTTC. This sequence encodes CASSQVRRQQRRGGYEQYF.

This sequence joins TRBV19 and TRBJ2-1; D is unresolved. The V end was cut by 1 base, the J end by 1 base, with 14 bases between. Germline-derived CDR1 and CDR2 are LNHDA and SQIVND (reference sequence). CDR3 length: 17 residues. CDR3 sequence (DNA): TGTGCCAGTAGTATAGGGCCTAGGTCTTGGTCCTACAATGAGCAGTTCTTC. Its protein product is CASSIGPRSWSYNEQFF. Full variable domain (missing parts from reference TRBV19 and TRBJ2-1): DGGITQSPKYLFRKEGQNVTLSCEQNLNHDAMYWYRQDPGQGLRLIYYSQIVNDFQKGDIAEGYSVSREKKESFPLTVTSAQKNPTAFYLCASSIGPRSWSYNEQFFGPGTRLTVL.

This chain links TRBV6-1 with TRBJ2-1, with 7 bases lining up with TRBD2. The J segment lost 9 bases and the V segment lost 2 bases, leaving 10 bases of the junction unmatched. The germline gives CDR1 MNHNS, CDR2 SASEGT. This CDR3 spans 15 amino acids. The CDR3 DNA reads TGTGCCAGCAGTGAACAGGGTTTCACGGGGGGTGAGCAGTTCTTC. Translation gives CASSEQGFTGGEQFF.

The gene calls are TRBV5-4 and TRBJ2-5; 10 bases line up with TRBD2. This CDR3 region has 15 residues. Per germline, CDR1 SGHNT and CDR2 YYREEE (reference sequence). The V gene end was trimmed by 5 bases and the J gene end by 4 bases; junction bases not matched to a gene: 8. The CDR3 reads CASRKSGRAIETQYF. CDR3 in DNA: TGTGCCAGCAGGAAAAGCGGGAGGGCCATAGAGACCCAGTACTTC. Drawing the rest from reference TRBV5-4 and TRBJ2-5, the complete variable domain is ETGVTQSPTHLIKTRGQQVTLRCSSQSGHNTVSWYQQALGQGPQFIFQYYREEENGRGNFPPRFSGLQFPNYSSELNVNALELDDSALYLCASRKSGRAIETQYFGPGTRLLVL.

V is TRBV6-6 and J is TRBJ2-7; 8 nucleotides agree with TRBD1. The CDR3 consists of 13 residues. V lost 0 bases and J lost 7; bases outside the gene matches: 2. The germline CDR1 and CDR2 sequences are MNHNY and SVGAGI (reference sequence). The CDR3 reads CASSYSGQGEQYF. CDR3 coding DNA: TGTGCCAGCAGTTACTCCGGACAGGGAGAGCAGTACTTC.

This chain joins TRBV5-1 and TRBJ2-1, with a possible D match to TRBD2 (5 bases). This CDR3 has 15 residues. Trimming removed 5 bases from V and 5 bases from J, with 17 bases in between. CDR1 is SGHRS and CDR2 is YFSETQ in the germline V gene. The CDR3 bases are TGCGCCAGCAGTCGGCTTGAGACTATTAACAATGAGCAGTTCTTC. Protein product: CASSRLETINNEQFF.

This chain links TRBV10-3 with TRBJ1-1, with a tentative D call TRBD1 (6 bases). V shed 5 bases and J shed 5 bases, with 15 bases lying between them. There are 14 residues in the CDR3. Per the germline V gene, CDR1 is ENHRY and CDR2 is SYGVKD. The CDR3 region is CAISLGGAQTEAFF. The CDR3 nucleotides read TGTGCCATCAGTCTTGGGGGGGCGCAGACTGAAGCTTTCTTT.